This T cell receptor beta chain came from a study of vaccination effects on CD4 cells after COVID-19. Study details: Post-vaccine draws lagged the second dose by a median of 72 days. Overall study findings and caveats: Whether induced by infection or by vaccine, clones showed marked clonal contraction late after vaccination.

Viral peptide pools were used in the ViraFEST assay to expand antigen-specific CD4+ T cells, and sequencing came afterward. The authors isolated CD4+ T cells after around 9 days of culture. As their vaccination, participants received two doses of either BNT162b2 or mRNA-1273. Each vaccine recipient was nucleocapsid antibody negative and had no prior SARS-CoV-2 infection. Cultivation was performed at roughly 2 million PBMC per well with around 9.3 IU/ml IL-2 and 7.5 to 10 ug/ml peptides added. Libraries were prepared by immunoSEQ multiplex PCR; TCRdb keeps only in-frame clonotypes and omits some of them. The table records roughly 46,000 clones, around 74% of them present only once. In its sample, this clone was seen once. Its antigen is as yet unknown. This clonotype was sampled from a human donor who received a COVID-19 vaccine. Specimen: CD4+ T cells from PBMCs cultured with HCoV-OC43 spike peptides, collected after COVID-19 vaccination. The subset: HCoV-OC43 spike overlapping peptide pool stimulation.

CDR3 DNA sequence: TGTGCCAGCAGTTACCGGGACCACAAGCTAGGTACGCAGTATTTT. Its translation: CASSYRDHKLGTQYF. The rearrangement links TRBV28 to TRBJ2-3, with D perhaps given as TRBD1 or TRBD2 (5 bases each). Germline values: CDR1 MDHEN, CDR2 SYDVKM. CDR3 length: 15 amino acids. Trimming took off 4 bases at V and 8 bases at J, with 19 bases between the two ends.